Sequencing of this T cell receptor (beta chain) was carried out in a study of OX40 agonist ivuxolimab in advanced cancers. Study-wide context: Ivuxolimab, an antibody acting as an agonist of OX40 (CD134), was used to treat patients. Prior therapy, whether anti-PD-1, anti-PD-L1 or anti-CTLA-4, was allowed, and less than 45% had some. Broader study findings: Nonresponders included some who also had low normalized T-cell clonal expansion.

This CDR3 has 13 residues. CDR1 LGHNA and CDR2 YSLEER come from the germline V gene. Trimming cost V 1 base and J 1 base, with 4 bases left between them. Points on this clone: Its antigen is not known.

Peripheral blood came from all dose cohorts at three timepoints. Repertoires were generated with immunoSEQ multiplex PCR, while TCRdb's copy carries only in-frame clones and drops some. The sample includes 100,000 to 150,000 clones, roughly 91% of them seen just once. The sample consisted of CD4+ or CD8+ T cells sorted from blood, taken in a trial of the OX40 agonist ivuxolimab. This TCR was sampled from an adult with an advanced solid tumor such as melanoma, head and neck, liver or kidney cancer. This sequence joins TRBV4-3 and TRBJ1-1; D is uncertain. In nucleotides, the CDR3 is TGCGCCAGCAGCCAAGGGGCGAACACTGAAGCTTTCTTT. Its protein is CASSQGANTEAFF.